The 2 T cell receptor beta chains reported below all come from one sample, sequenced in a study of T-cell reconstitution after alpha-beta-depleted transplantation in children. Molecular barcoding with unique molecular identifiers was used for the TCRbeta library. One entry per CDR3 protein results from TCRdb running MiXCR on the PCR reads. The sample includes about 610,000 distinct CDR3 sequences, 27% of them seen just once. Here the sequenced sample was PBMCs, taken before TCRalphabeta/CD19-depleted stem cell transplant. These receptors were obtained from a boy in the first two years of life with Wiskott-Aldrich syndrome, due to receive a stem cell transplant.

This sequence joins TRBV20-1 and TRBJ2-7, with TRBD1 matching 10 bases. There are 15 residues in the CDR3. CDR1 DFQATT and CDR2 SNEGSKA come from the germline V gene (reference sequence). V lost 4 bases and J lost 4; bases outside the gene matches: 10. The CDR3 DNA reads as TGCAGTGCTACGTTATGGCCGGGACAGGGGTACGAGCAGTACTTC. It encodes CSATLWPGQGYEQYF.

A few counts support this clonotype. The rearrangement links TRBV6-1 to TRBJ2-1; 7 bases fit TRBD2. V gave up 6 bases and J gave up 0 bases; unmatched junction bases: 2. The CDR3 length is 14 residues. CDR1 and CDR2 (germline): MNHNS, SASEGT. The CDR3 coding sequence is TGTGCCAGCAGGGAGCGGGGCTCCTACAATGAGCAGTTCTTC. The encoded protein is CASRERGSYNEQFF.